The next 2 T cell receptor beta chains were all read from a single sample in a study of siplizumab effects on memory and regulatory T cells (dated by TCRdb to about 2019). Preparation of the library involved the immunoSEQ multiplex PCR assay. This immuneACCESS table, as held by TCRdb, lists in-frame sequences with V and J called but not all clones. Of the missing ones, under half trace to an unresolved V gene in checked studies; the others have no known cause. Recorded for this sample are over 45,000 clones; less than 98% of them occurred a single time. Clones ranked in the top ten supply 0.85% to 1.4% of the sample. Sample: naive CD8+ T cells sorted from blood. This specimen's cell subset or site label, per the study, means: unstimulated naive T cells. The receptors shown here come from a human donor in good health.

The V call is TRBV15, the J call TRBJ2-7, with D maybe TRBD2 (5 bases). Germline loops: CDR1 LNHNV, CDR2 YYDKDF (reference sequence). The CDR3 extends over 14 amino acids. Deletions cut 5 bases from V and 2 bases from J, with 13 bases between. CDR3 protein: CATSFRESPYEQYF. The CDR3 DNA follows: TGTGCCACCAGCTTTAGGGAGTCTCCCTACGAGCAGTACTTC.

The gene calls are TRBV27 and TRBJ1-4; tentatively, D is TRBD1 (6 bases). The germline V and J ends were trimmed by 3 bases and 7 bases, with 12 bases remaining between them. The CDR3 runs to 14 residues. In germline, CDR1 is MNHEY, CDR2 SMNVEV (reference sequence). This CDR3 reads CASSLRTGLEKLFF. CDR3 bases: TGTGCCAGCAGTTTGCGTACAGGGCTTGAAAAACTGTTTTTT.